One and the same sample provided the 15 T cell receptor beta chains below, sequenced in a study of blood T cell repertoires in COVID-19. The method was immunoSEQ multiplex PCR; TCRdb's version includes in-frame clones alone and lacks a portion of them. This sample has some 100,000 clones, with 80% to 95% found just once. Sequencing input: peripheral blood. These receptors were obtained from a man in his sixties or seventies with acute or convalescent COVID-19.

The chain has TRBV11-2 and TRBJ2-5; 9 bases line up with TRBD1. From germline, CDR1 is SGHAT and CDR2 FQNNGV. The CDR3 length is 14 residues. The V and J ends lost 5 bases and 3 bases, in that order; junction bases with no gene match: 4. Written as DNA, the CDR3 is TGTGCCAGCAGCGTTCGACAGGGGGAAGAGACCCAGTACTTC. It translates to CASSVRQGEETQYF.

This chain connects TRBV11-2 to TRBJ2-7; 11 bases are shared with TRBD1. The CDR3 sequence is 13 residues long. Germline loops: CDR1 SGHAT, CDR2 FQNNGV. J was trimmed by 6 bases and V by 4 bases; bases with no gene match: 2. CDR3 protein: CASSSGTGGEQYF. CDR3 nucleotide sequence: TGTGCCAGCAGCTCCGGGACAGGGGGCGAGCAGTACTTC.

The rearrangement joins TRBV28 to TRBJ2-7, with TRBD2 identical over 10 bases. This CDR3 contains 13 residues. V lost 10 bases and J lost 0; bases outside the gene matches: 3. Looked up from germline, CDR1 is MDHEN and CDR2 is SYDVKM. The CDR3: CATLAGVSYEQYF. For the CDR3, the DNA is TGTGCCACCCTAGCGGGAGTCTCCTACGAGCAGTACTTC.

The chain employs TRBV7-3 and TRBJ1-1; 8 nucleotides line up with TRBD1. The ends lost 5 bases at V and 5 bases at J; junction bases unmatched: 4. Per the germline V gene, CDR1 is SGHTA and CDR2 is FQGTGA. CDR3 length: 13 amino acids. The DNA of the CDR3 is TGTGCCAGCAGCCGCACAGGGGGGACTGAAGCTTTCTTT. This encodes CASSRTGGTEAFF.

In its sample, this clone was seen once. The J gene is TRBJ1-1, the V gene TRBV5-1; no definite D call. V was shortened by 5 bases and J by 0 bases, with 17 bases between the two germline ends. CDR1 is SGHRS, CDR2 YFSETQ, per germline. The CDR3 runs 16 residues. The CDR3 loop is CASRTHTEIMNTEAFF. The CDR3, as DNA: TGCGCCAGCAGGACCCATACAGAGATAATGAACACTGAAGCTTTCTTT.

The chain employs TRBV14 and TRBJ2-3, with 9 nucleotides matching TRBD2. The junction had 17 bases not matched to a gene; V was cut back by 3 bases and J by 4 bases. The CDR3 is made up of 19 amino acids. From germline, CDR1 is SGHDN and CDR2 FVKESK. The CDR3 DNA sequence: TGTGCCAGCAGCCATTCTCTGCTGAGTGCGGGAGGGCCCTCAGATACGCAGTATTTT. Its protein product is CASSHSLLSAGGPSDTQYF. The full variable domain, its missing parts supplied by reference TRBV14 and TRBJ2-3, is EAGVTQFPSHSVIEKGQTVTLRCDPISGHDNLYWYRRVMGKEIKFLLHFVKESKQDESGMPNNRFLAERTGGTYSTLKVQPAELEDSGVYFCASSHSLLSAGGPSDTQYFGPGTRLTVL.

The V and J genes are TRBV20-1 and TRBJ1-6; TRBD1 is a possible D gene (5 bases). The V gene's germline CDR1 is DFQATT and CDR2 SNEGSKA (reference sequence). The CDR3 has 11 amino acids. Trimming took off 6 bases at V and 7 bases at J, with 7 bases between the two ends. CDR3 DNA sequence: TGCAGTGCCGGGGGGAATTCACCCCTCCACTTT. It codes for CSAGGNSPLHF.

The chain couples TRBV27 to TRBJ2-2, with 7 bases that match TRBD2. Germline values: CDR1 MNHEY, CDR2 SMNVEV (reference sequence). After removal of 6 bases from V and 7 bases from J, the junction contained 8 bases not matched to a gene. This CDR3 spans 14 amino acids. The CDR3 region is CASSGLGKGGELFF. CDR3 DNA: TGTGCCAGCAGCGGACTAGGCAAGGGCGGGGAGCTGTTTTTT.

This chain's CDR3 is CASSVMNTEAFF. CDR3 coding DNA: TGTGCCAGCAGCGTTATGAACACTGAAGCTTTCTTT. This sequence joins TRBV5-6 and TRBJ1-1; no definite D call. With 4 bases removed from V and 0 bases from J, the gap between germline ends came to 4 bases. The CDR3 runs 12 residues. Germline loops: CDR1 SGHDT, CDR2 YYEEEE.

J is TRBJ2-3 and V is TRBV10-2; TRBD2 aligns across 7 bases. V lost 2 bases, J lost 4 bases, and 12 bases stayed unmatched. The length of the CDR3 is 17 residues. The germline CDR1 and CDR2 sequences are WSHSY and SAAADI. CDR3 residues: CASSELLRRERPDTQYF. The CDR3, as DNA: TGCGCCAGCAGTGAGCTGTTGAGGCGGGAGAGACCAGATACGCAGTATTTT.

This clone was recorded only once. The chain has TRBV3-1 (or the pseudogene TRBV3-2) and TRBJ1-2; D perhaps matches TRBD1 (6 bases). CDR1 and CDR2 (germline): LGHDT, YNNKEL (reference sequence). CDR3 length: 13 residues. Between the trimmed V and J ends, which lost 4 bases and 4 bases, there was a span of 10 bases. This CDR3 is CASSPTGLYGYTF. The DNA of the CDR3 is TGTGCCAGCAGCCCGACAGGACTCTATGGCTACACCTTC.

The rearrangement uses TRBV6-2 or TRBV6-3 and TRBJ2-3; D not certain. Deletions cut 0 bases from V and 4 bases from J, with 17 bases between. The CDR3 is 17 residues long. CDR1 is MNHEY and CDR2 is SVGEGT in the germline V gene. In DNA, the CDR3 is TGTGCCAGCAGTTACTCGTTCCGGCTAGACCGCTCAGATACGCAGTATTTT. Its translation is CASSYSFRLDRSDTQYF.

The chain carries TRBV13 and TRBJ2-1, with 10 bases aligning to TRBD2. Germline CDR1 PRHDT, CDR2 FYEKMQ (reference sequence). Trimming took 4 bases from V and 6 from J; bases not matched to a gene: 9. CDR3 length equals 16 residues. The CDR3 DNA is TGTGCCAGCAGCTCACAAGGACTAGCGGACAGCAATGAGCAGTTCTTC. It is translated as CASSSQGLADSNEQFF.

This chain uses TRBV7-9 with TRBJ1-6; 8 nucleotides align to TRBD1. The CDR3 consists of 14 residues. J gave up 7 bases and V 7 bases, and 6 bases lay outside the gene matches. Germline V gene data show CDR1 as SEHNR and CDR2 as FQNEAQ (reference sequence). The CDR3 is CASTLTGVNSPLHF. Written as DNA, the CDR3 is TGTGCCAGCACCCTGACAGGGGTGAATTCACCCCTCCACTTT.

This chain uses TRBV7-6 with TRBJ2-5; 12 bases line up with TRBD2. V lost 2 bases to trimming and J lost 5 bases; unmatched junction nucleotides: 6. This CDR3 comprises 16 residues. The germline V gene encodes CDR1 SGHVS and CDR2 FNYEAQ. The CDR3 protein is CASSLLAGGPLETQYF. The CDR3 bases are TGTGCCAGCAGCTTACTAGCGGGGGGGCCTTTGGAGACCCAGTACTTC.